This TCR beta chain was recorded in a study of low-dose radiotherapy and immunotherapy resistance in tumors. In the study overall: Each fraction for Cohort 1 was 0.5 Gy, given every 2 weeks, and the total came to 6.5 Gy. Primers targeting TRAV and TRBV primed first-strand cDNA, covering alpha and beta chains.

Time point given: before trial treatment. TCRs were amplified for about 18 PCR cycles with a constant-region primer and V-primer adapter. TCRdb independently ran MiXCR on the reads; one entry per CDR3 protein. The data contain tens of thousands of distinct CDR3 sequences, about 10% of them seen just once; the ten biggest clones take up roughly 6.4%. CDR3 length: 14 residues. V dropped 5 bases and J dropped 6 bases, with 17 bases sitting between them. In germline, CDR1 is SNHLY, CDR2 FYNNEI. In the case of this clonotype: A read error is likely here: a far larger clone is one base away.

The V call is TRBV2, the J call TRBJ2-7; tentatively, D is TRBD2 (5 bases). The sample consisted of PBMCs, taken before treatment. This sequence was found in a female donor with ovarian cancer. CDR3 nucleotides: TGTGCCAGCAGTAGAGGGCACATGCTAGGCGAGCAGTACTTC. Amino acid sequence: CASSRGHMLGEQYF.